These T cell receptor beta chains were read from a single sample in a study of metastatic and nonmetastatic thyroid tumors. Using MiXCR, TCRdb reanalyzed the PCR reads. The sample has 25,000 to 35,000 clones; more than 20% are singletons. The specimen was blood. All receptors derive from a female donor with papillary thyroid cancer or a benign thyroid nodule (not recorded which). Some clones in this sample may be carry-over from other donors' samples. Each CDR3 is given with its conserved first and last residue. The order of the fields is CDR3 DNA, CDR3 protein, clone size, J gene, V gene, D gene. A D gene is named only where the DNA matches it firmly. Not every row has a clone size; where given, it reads once, few, many or a size class.

CDR3nt: TGTGCCAGCAGTGAGTATGAACAGGGGAACACTGAAGCTTTCTTT
CDR3aa: CASSEYEQGNTEAFF
abundance: many
j_gene: TRBJ1-1
v_gene: TRBV6-1
d_gene: .

CDR3nt: TGTGCCATCAGTGACCTCGAGGGAATTAGCACAGATACGCAGTATTTT
CDR3aa: CAISDLEGISTDTQYF
abundance: many
j_gene: TRBJ2-3
v_gene: TRBV10-3
d_gene: .

CDR3nt: TGCGCCAGCAGCCGCTTGCCCACAGGGGGCTTAGGGAATGAGCAGTTCTTC
CDR3aa: CASSRLPTGGLGNEQFF
abundance: many
j_gene: TRBJ2-1
v_gene: TRBV5-1
d_gene: TRBD1

CDR3nt: TGTGCCAGCAGTCCTTTCGCGAGAGGGCAAGAGACCCAGTACTTC
CDR3aa: CASSPFARGQETQYF
abundance: .
j_gene: TRBJ2-5
v_gene: TRBV6-1
d_gene: .

CDR3nt: TGTGCCAGTCAGACAGGGGGCTCTGGAGAGACCCAGTACTTC
CDR3aa: CASQTGGSGETQYF
abundance: .
j_gene: TRBJ2-5
v_gene: TRBV19
d_gene: TRBD1

CDR3nt: TGTGCCAGCAGCCTTTGGAGCGCGGGAGAGAGCACAGATACGCAGTATTTT
CDR3aa: CASSLWSAGESTDTQYF
abundance: .
j_gene: TRBJ2-3
v_gene: TRBV11-3
d_gene: TRBD2

CDR3nt: TGTGCCAGCAGTAGGGGGACAAACCCCAATTCACCCCTCCACTTT
CDR3aa: CASSRGTNPNSPLHF
abundance: .
j_gene: TRBJ1-6
v_gene: TRBV5-6
d_gene: .

CDR3nt: TGTGCCAGCAGCTTAACCGGACTAGCGGGTAACGAGCAGTACTTC
CDR3aa: CASSLTGLAGNEQYF
abundance: .
j_gene: TRBJ2-7
v_gene: TRBV7-9
d_gene: TRBD2

CDR3nt: TGTGCCAGCAGCCCAGGGACCGGACTAGCTGCCTACGAGCAGTACTTC
CDR3aa: CASSPGTGLAAYEQYF
abundance: many
j_gene: TRBJ2-7
v_gene: TRBV7-9
d_gene: TRBD2

CDR3nt: TGTGCCATCGGTGGGGGGGACGCTGAAGCTTTCTTT
CDR3aa: CAIGGGDAEAFF
abundance: .
j_gene: TRBJ1-1
v_gene: TRBV28
d_gene: .

CDR3nt: TGTGCCAGCAGTGGATGGGTGGTGGATACGCAGTATTTT
CDR3aa: CASSGWVVDTQYF
abundance: few
j_gene: TRBJ2-3
v_gene: TRBV6-1
d_gene: .

CDR3nt: TGCAGTGCCAAGACAGGGGGCACAGATACGCAGTATTTT
CDR3aa: CSAKTGGTDTQYF
abundance: .
j_gene: TRBJ2-3
v_gene: TRBV20-1
d_gene: TRBD1

CDR3nt: TGCGCCAGCAGTGAGGGACGAAACGAGCAGTACTTC
CDR3aa: CASSEGRNEQYF
abundance: .
j_gene: TRBJ2-7
v_gene: TRBV10-1
d_gene: .

CDR3nt: TGCAGCCCCCCGGGACAGGGCGCTTCACCCCTCCACTTT
CDR3aa: CSPPGQGASPLHF
abundance: many
j_gene: TRBJ1-6
v_gene: TRBV29-1
d_gene: TRBD1

CDR3nt: TGTGCCAGCAGCGAACTAGCGGGAGCCAATGAGCAGTTCTTC
CDR3aa: CASSELAGANEQFF
abundance: many
j_gene: TRBJ2-1
v_gene: TRBV9
d_gene: TRBD2

CDR3nt: TGTGCCAGTAGTAGCGGGAGGGCCGGGACAGATACGCAGTATTTT
CDR3aa: CASSSGRAGTDTQYF
abundance: many
j_gene: TRBJ2-3
v_gene: TRBV19
d_gene: TRBD2

CDR3nt: TGTGCCAGCCACGGGACGTTTGCGAACACCGGGGAGCTGTTTTTT
CDR3aa: CASHGTFANTGELFF
abundance: .
j_gene: TRBJ2-2
v_gene: TRBV12-3/TRBV12-4
d_gene: .

CDR3nt: TGTGCCAGCAGTTACGTAGGCAGTTTCAATGAGCAGTCCTTC
CDR3aa: CASSYVGSFNEQSF
abundance: .
j_gene: TRBJ2-1
v_gene: TRBV6-5
d_gene: .

CDR3nt: TGTGCCTGGATGCAGGGGGGCTCCTACAATGAGCAGTTCTTC
CDR3aa: CAWMQGGSYNEQFF
abundance: .
j_gene: TRBJ2-1
v_gene: TRBV30
d_gene: .

CDR3nt: TGCAGCGTGGCCAAGCCCGGGGGCTACGAGCAGTACTTC
CDR3aa: CSVAKPGGYEQYF
abundance: many
j_gene: TRBJ2-7
v_gene: TRBV29-1
d_gene: .

CDR3nt: TGTGCCAGCAGCCCTAGGACAGAACTTAAATTGGAGACCCAGTACTTC
CDR3aa: CASSPRTELKLETQYF
abundance: .
j_gene: TRBJ2-5
v_gene: TRBV11-1
d_gene: .

CDR3nt: TGCGCCAGCAGTTCCCGACAGGGGTCGGAGAACACTGAAGCTTTCTTT
CDR3aa: CASSSRQGSENTEAFF
abundance: .
j_gene: TRBJ1-1
v_gene: TRBV6-5
d_gene: TRBD1

CDR3nt: TGTGCCAGCAGTCCGAGAGCGGAGACCTACAATGAGCAGTTCTTC
CDR3aa: CASSPRAETYNEQFF
abundance: .
j_gene: TRBJ2-1
v_gene: TRBV27
d_gene: .

CDR3nt: TGTGCCAGCACCCCGGGGACAGGTTACACCTTC
CDR3aa: CASTPGTGYTF
abundance: many
j_gene: TRBJ1-2
v_gene: TRBV28
d_gene: TRBD1

CDR3nt: TGTGCCAGCAGCTTCTCTAGCGGGAAACCCGGGGAGCTGTTTTTT
CDR3aa: CASSFSSGKPGELFF
abundance: many
j_gene: TRBJ2-2
v_gene: TRBV5-4
d_gene: TRBD2

CDR3nt: TGCGCCAGCAGCCGGAACAGGGGGGGACTCACCGGGGAGCTGTTTTTT
CDR3aa: CASSRNRGGLTGELFF
abundance: many
j_gene: TRBJ2-2
v_gene: TRBV5-1
d_gene: .

CDR3nt: TGTGCCAGCAGTGACCGTGACGGGACAGGGGATGGCTACACCTTC
CDR3aa: CASSDRDGTGDGYTF
abundance: medium-sized
j_gene: TRBJ1-2
v_gene: TRBV6-4
d_gene: TRBD1

CDR3nt: TGTGCCAGCAGTCCAGGACTAGCGGGGTCTGAAGAGACCCAGTACTTC
CDR3aa: CASSPGLAGSEETQYF
abundance: many
j_gene: TRBJ2-5
v_gene: TRBV27
d_gene: TRBD2

CDR3nt: TGTGCCAGCAGTTCCCTCCGGGAGCTGTTTTTT
CDR3aa: CASSSLRELFF
abundance: many
j_gene: TRBJ2-2
v_gene: TRBV28
d_gene: .

CDR3nt: TGTGCCAGCAGCTTAGGACAGATTTCAACTAATGAAAAACTGTTTTTT
CDR3aa: CASSLGQISTNEKLFF
abundance: .
j_gene: TRBJ1-4
v_gene: TRBV11-3
d_gene: .

CDR3nt: TGTGCCAGCAGAGGAACTAGCTTCGTAGGCAATGAGCAGTTCTTC
CDR3aa: CASRGTSFVGNEQFF
abundance: few
j_gene: TRBJ2-1
v_gene: TRBV28
d_gene: .

CDR3nt: TGTGCCAGCAGCCCCCGGACTAGCGGGATATTAGACTACGAGCAGTACTTC
CDR3aa: CASSPRTSGILDYEQYF
abundance: .
j_gene: TRBJ2-7
v_gene: TRBV11-2
d_gene: TRBD2

CDR3nt: TGTGCCAGTGAAACAGGGGCAGGGGCCAACGTCCTGACTTTC
CDR3aa: CASETGAGANVLTF
abundance: medium-sized
j_gene: TRBJ2-6
v_gene: TRBV19
d_gene: TRBD1

CDR3nt: TGTGCCAGCAGCTTAGGAGGACAGGGGGCGGCTTCACCCCTCCACTTT
CDR3aa: CASSLGGQGAASPLHF
abundance: once
j_gene: TRBJ1-6
v_gene: TRBV11-2
d_gene: TRBD1

CDR3nt: TGTGCCAGCACTCAATCGGGGACCGGGGAGCTGTTTTTT
CDR3aa: CASTQSGTGELFF
abundance: many
j_gene: TRBJ2-2
v_gene: TRBV7-9
d_gene: .

CDR3nt: TGTGCCAGCAGTTACTCGATAACTAGCGGGATGGGGACGGAGACCCAGTACTTC
CDR3aa: CASSYSITSGMGTETQYF
abundance: many
j_gene: TRBJ2-5
v_gene: TRBV6-2/TRBV6-3
d_gene: TRBD2

CDR3nt: TGTGCCAGCAGTGAAACTAGACAGGGGACGCAGTATTTT
CDR3aa: CASSETRQGTQYF
abundance: many
j_gene: TRBJ2-3
v_gene: TRBV6-4
d_gene: TRBD1

CDR3nt: TGTGCCAGCTCACAGACGACTAGCAATGAGCAGTTCTTC
CDR3aa: CASSQTTSNEQFF
abundance: many
j_gene: TRBJ2-1
v_gene: TRBV18
d_gene: .

CDR3nt: TGTGCCACCAGCAGAACCGGGACAGGGAACGAAGCTTTCTTT
CDR3aa: CATSRTGTGNEAFF
abundance: many
j_gene: TRBJ1-1
v_gene: TRBV15
d_gene: TRBD1

CDR3nt: TGTGCCAGCAGCCATTACGGTGCCTCTGGAAACACCATATATTTT
CDR3aa: CASSHYGASGNTIYF
abundance: .
j_gene: TRBJ1-3
v_gene: TRBV28
d_gene: .

CDR3nt: TGTGCCAGCAGTTTTGGACAATTCCCCTACGAGCAGTACTTC
CDR3aa: CASSFGQFPYEQYF
abundance: medium-sized
j_gene: TRBJ2-7
v_gene: TRBV6-1
d_gene: .

CDR3nt: TGTGCCAGCAGGGGGACTAGCGGGAGCTATGAGCAGTTCTTC
CDR3aa: CASRGTSGSYEQFF
abundance: few
j_gene: TRBJ2-1
v_gene: TRBV28
d_gene: TRBD2

CDR3nt: TGCAGTGCTAGGGATCGTGTGGGACCGATCACAGATACGCAGTATTTT
CDR3aa: CSARDRVGPITDTQYF
abundance: many
j_gene: TRBJ2-3
v_gene: TRBV20-1
d_gene: .

CDR3nt: TGTGCCAGCAGCGAGGCCTGGACTAGCAGTACCGGGGAGCTGTTTTTT
CDR3aa: CASSEAWTSSTGELFF
abundance: .
j_gene: TRBJ2-2
v_gene: TRBV9
d_gene: TRBD2

CDR3nt: TGTGCCAGCAGTTTAACCGGAGGAGGGCATTCACCCCTCCACTTT
CDR3aa: CASSLTGGGHSPLHF
abundance: .
j_gene: TRBJ1-6
v_gene: TRBV12-3/TRBV12-4
d_gene: .

CDR3nt: TGTGCCAGCAGTGGCGGGGTCTACGAGCAGTACTTC
CDR3aa: CASSGGVYEQYF
abundance: medium-sized
j_gene: TRBJ2-7
v_gene: TRBV6-1
d_gene: .

CDR3nt: TGTGCCAGCATAGGGCTAGCGGGGGGCACCGGGGAGCTGTTTTTT
CDR3aa: CASIGLAGGTGELFF
abundance: many
j_gene: TRBJ2-2
v_gene: TRBV6-1
d_gene: TRBD2

CDR3nt: TGTGCCAGCAGTTACTCCGGTGGGTCCCCTGAAGCTTTCTTT
CDR3aa: CASSYSGGSPEAFF
abundance: medium-sized
j_gene: TRBJ1-1
v_gene: TRBV6-5
d_gene: .

CDR3nt: TGTGCCAGCAGCGCGGAGGGGGGATACACAGATACGCAGTATTTT
CDR3aa: CASSAEGGYTDTQYF
abundance: many
j_gene: TRBJ2-3
v_gene: TRBV11-1
d_gene: .

CDR3nt: TGTGCCAGCAGTTTTGGGTTGGGGGTGGGTGAGCAGTTCTTC
CDR3aa: CASSFGLGVGEQFF
abundance: few
j_gene: TRBJ2-1
v_gene: TRBV12-3/TRBV12-4
d_gene: .

CDR3nt: TGTGCCAGCAGGAGACAGGTCTATGACACTGAAGCTTTCTTT
CDR3aa: CASRRQVYDTEAFF
abundance: .
j_gene: TRBJ1-1
v_gene: TRBV6-1
d_gene: .

CDR3nt: TGTGCCATCAGTCGGGGGACAGGGATGAACACTGAAGCTTTCTTT
CDR3aa: CAISRGTGMNTEAFF
abundance: .
j_gene: TRBJ1-1
v_gene: TRBV10-3
d_gene: TRBD1

CDR3nt: TGCGCCAGCAGTGAGGAGGCGGGGGCCCCGGAGGAGCTGTTTTTT
CDR3aa: CASSEEAGAPEELFF
abundance: many
j_gene: TRBJ2-2
v_gene: TRBV6-1
d_gene: .

CDR3nt: TGTGCCAGCAGCCTTGCGGTATCTTCCTACGAGCAGTACTTC
CDR3aa: CASSLAVSSYEQYF
abundance: many
j_gene: TRBJ2-7
v_gene: TRBV9
d_gene: .

CDR3nt: TGTGCCAGCAGTTCTACAGGGGTCGATGGCTACACCTTC
CDR3aa: CASSSTGVDGYTF
abundance: many
j_gene: TRBJ1-2
v_gene: TRBV6-2/TRBV6-3
d_gene: TRBD1

CDR3nt: TGCAGTGCTAGAGATCCCAATTCGGGCGGGAGCTTGATTGAGCAGTTCTTC
CDR3aa: CSARDPNSGGSLIEQFF
abundance: many
j_gene: TRBJ2-1
v_gene: TRBV20-1
d_gene: TRBD2

CDR3nt: TGTGCCAGCTCACCACCGACAGGCCACCTGAGAAATGAGCAGTTCTTC
CDR3aa: CASSPPTGHLRNEQFF
abundance: few
j_gene: TRBJ2-1
v_gene: TRBV18
d_gene: .

CDR3nt: TGTGCGAGTAGGACCACTAGCGGGAGCAACGAGCAGTACTTC
CDR3aa: CASRTTSGSNEQYF
abundance: .
j_gene: TRBJ2-7
v_gene: TRBV19
d_gene: TRBD2

CDR3nt: TGTGCCAGCAGCCCCCGGACTAGCGGGAATTCCGAGCAGTACTTC
CDR3aa: CASSPRTSGNSEQYF
abundance: medium-sized
j_gene: TRBJ2-7
v_gene: TRBV11-3
d_gene: TRBD2